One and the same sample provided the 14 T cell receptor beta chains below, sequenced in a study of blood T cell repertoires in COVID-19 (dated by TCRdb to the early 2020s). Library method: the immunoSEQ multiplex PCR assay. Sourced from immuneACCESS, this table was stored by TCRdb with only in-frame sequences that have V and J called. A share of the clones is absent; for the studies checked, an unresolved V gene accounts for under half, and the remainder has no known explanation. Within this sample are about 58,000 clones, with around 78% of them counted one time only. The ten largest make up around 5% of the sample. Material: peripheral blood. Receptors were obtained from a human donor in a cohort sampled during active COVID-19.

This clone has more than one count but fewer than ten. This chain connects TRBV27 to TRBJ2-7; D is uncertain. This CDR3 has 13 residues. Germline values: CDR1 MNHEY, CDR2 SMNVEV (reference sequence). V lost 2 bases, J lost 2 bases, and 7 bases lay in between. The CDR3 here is CASSLAAPYEQYF. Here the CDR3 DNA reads TGTGCCAGCAGTTTAGCAGCGCCCTACGAGCAGTACTTC.

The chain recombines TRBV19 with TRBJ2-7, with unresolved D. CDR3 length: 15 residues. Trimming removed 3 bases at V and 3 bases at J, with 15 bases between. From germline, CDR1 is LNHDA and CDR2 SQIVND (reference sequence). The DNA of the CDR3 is TGTGCCAGTAGTATTCCCGGAGTCGGTGGCTACGAGCAGTACTTC. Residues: CASSIPGVGGYEQYF.

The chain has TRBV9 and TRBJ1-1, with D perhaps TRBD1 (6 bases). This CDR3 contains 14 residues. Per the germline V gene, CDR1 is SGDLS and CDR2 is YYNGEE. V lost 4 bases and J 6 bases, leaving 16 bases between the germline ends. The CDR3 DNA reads TGTGCCAGCAGCCGGGGGGCGAGTTTTGCTGAAGCTTTCTTT. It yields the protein CASSRGASFAEAFF. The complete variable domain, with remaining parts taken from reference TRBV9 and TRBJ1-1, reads DSGVTQTPKHLITATGQRVTLRCSPRSGDLSVYWYQQSLDQGLQFLIQYYNGEERAKGNILERFSAQQFPDLHSELNLSSLELGDSALYFCASSRGASFAEAFFGQGTRLTVV.

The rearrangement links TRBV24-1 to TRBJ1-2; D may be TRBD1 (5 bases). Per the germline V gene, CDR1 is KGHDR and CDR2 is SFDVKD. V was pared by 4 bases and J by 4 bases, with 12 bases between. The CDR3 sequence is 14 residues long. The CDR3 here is CATSEGGKSYGYTF. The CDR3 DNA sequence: TGTGCCACCAGTGAGGGGGGAAAAAGCTATGGCTACACCTTC.

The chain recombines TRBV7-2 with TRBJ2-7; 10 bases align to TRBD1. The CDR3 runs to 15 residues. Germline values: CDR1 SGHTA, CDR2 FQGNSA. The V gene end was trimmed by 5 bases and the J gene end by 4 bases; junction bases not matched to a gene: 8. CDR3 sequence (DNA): TGTGCCAGCAGCGATTTTCCGGGACAGGGGTACGAGCAGTACTTC. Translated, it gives CASSDFPGQGYEQYF. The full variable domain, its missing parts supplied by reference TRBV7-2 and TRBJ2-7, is GAGVSQSPSNKVTEKGKDVELRCDPISGHTALYWYRQSLGQGLEFLIYFQGNSAPDKSGLPSDRFSAERTGGSVSTLTIQRTQQEDSAVYLCASSDFPGQGYEQYFGPGTRLTVT.

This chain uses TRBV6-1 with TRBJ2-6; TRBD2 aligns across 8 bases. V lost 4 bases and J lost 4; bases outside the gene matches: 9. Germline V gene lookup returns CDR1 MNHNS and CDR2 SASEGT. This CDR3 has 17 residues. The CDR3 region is CASSGRGGAAGANVLTF. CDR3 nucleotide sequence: TGTGCCAGCAGTGGTCGGGGGGGGGCAGCGGGGGCCAACGTCCTGACTTTC.

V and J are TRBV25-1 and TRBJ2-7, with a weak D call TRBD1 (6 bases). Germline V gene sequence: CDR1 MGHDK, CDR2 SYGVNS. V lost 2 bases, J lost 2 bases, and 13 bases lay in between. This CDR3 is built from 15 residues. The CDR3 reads CASSEGSGAPYEQYF. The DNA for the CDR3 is TGTGCCAGCAGTGAAGGGTCAGGGGCTCCCTACGAGCAGTACTTC.

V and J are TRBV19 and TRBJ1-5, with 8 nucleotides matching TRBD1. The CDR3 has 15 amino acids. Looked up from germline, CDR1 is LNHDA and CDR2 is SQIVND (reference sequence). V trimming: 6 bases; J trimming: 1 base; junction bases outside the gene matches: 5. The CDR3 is CASSNGQGSNQPQHF. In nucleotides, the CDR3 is TGTGCCAGTAGCAACGGACAGGGAAGCAATCAGCCCCAGCATTTT.

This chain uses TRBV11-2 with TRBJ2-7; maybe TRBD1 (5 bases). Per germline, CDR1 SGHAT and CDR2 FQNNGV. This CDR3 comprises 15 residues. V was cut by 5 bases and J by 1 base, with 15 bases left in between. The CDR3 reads CASSAAIQGSYEQYF. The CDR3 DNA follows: TGTGCCAGCAGCGCGGCCATTCAGGGATCCTACGAGCAGTACTTC.

The CDR3 protein is CASTNFGVGNYGYTF. CDR3 nucleotides: TGTGCCAGCACAAATTTTGGAGTGGGTAACTATGGCTACACCTTC. The chain employs TRBV27 and TRBJ1-2; no definite D call. Germline V CDR1 and CDR2: MNHEY, SMNVEV (reference sequence). V lost 7 bases and J lost 1, with 16 bases in between. CDR3 length: 15 amino acids.

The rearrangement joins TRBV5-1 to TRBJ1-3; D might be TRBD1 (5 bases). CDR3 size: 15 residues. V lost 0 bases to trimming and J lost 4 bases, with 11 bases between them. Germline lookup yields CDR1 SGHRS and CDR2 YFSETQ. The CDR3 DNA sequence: TGCGCCAGCAGCTTGGCCCAGGGTTCGGGAAACACCATATATTTT. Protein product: CASSLAQGSGNTIYF.

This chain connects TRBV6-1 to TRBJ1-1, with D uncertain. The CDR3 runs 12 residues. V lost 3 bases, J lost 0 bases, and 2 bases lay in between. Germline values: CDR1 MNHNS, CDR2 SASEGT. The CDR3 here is CASSDVNTEAFF. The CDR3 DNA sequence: TGTGCCAGCAGTGACGTGAACACTGAAGCTTTCTTT.

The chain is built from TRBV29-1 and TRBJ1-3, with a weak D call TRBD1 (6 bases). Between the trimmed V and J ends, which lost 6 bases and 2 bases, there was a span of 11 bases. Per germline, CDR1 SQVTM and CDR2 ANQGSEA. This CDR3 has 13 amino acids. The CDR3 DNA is TGCAGCGTGAACAGGGAAGCTGGAAACACCATATATTTT. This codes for CSVNREAGNTIYF.

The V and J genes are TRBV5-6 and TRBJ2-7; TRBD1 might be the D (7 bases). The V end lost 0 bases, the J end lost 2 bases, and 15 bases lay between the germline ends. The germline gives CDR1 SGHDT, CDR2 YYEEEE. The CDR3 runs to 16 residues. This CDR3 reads CASSLGQGGLPYEQYF. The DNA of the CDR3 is TGTGCCAGCAGCTTGGGGCAGGGGGGCCTCCCCTACGAGCAGTACTTC.